The 4 T cell receptor beta chains presented below share a single source sample, sequenced in a study of tumor-infiltrating lymphocytes in primary liver carcinoma. Production of TCR beta cDNA used 400 to 650 ng total RNA together with a constant-region primer. Investigators got TCR beta libraries out of three nested multiplex PCR rounds, done with slightly modified ARM-PCR. Both of the initial two PCR rounds ran for roughly 11 cycles and employed TRBV1-TRBV30 forward primers alongside a C-beta reverse primer. TCRdb reprocessed the multiplex PCR reads via MiXCR and lists one record per CDR3 protein. The sample consists of roughly 120,000 distinct CDR3 sequences, 64% of them appearing once. RNA and DNA were co-extracted from about 19-30 mg of unsorted bulk tissue. Sequencing was carried out using liver tumor tissue from sampling region 3. Subset given: tumor region T3, left-lateral pole. These receptors came from an older woman with primary liver carcinoma and hepatitis B virus infection.

This clonotype occurred a few times. A read error may produce the germline difference seen at one junction end. J is TRBJ2-3 and V is TRBV4-1; 10 nucleotides line up with TRBD2. The CDR3 extends over 18 amino acids. Germline V gene sequence: CDR1 MGHRA, CDR2 YSYEKL. CDR3 amino acids: CASSQVRVAGGIGDMQYF. In nucleotides, the CDR3 is TGTGCCAGCAGCCAAGTCCGGGTAGCGGGGGGAATAGGAGATATGCAGTATTTT.

This clonotype was seen a single time. A much larger clone differs by one base, so this may be a read error. Here the CDR3 reads CASSFTSARALVADGSYNEQFF. As DNA, the CDR3 is TGTGCCAGCAGCTTTACAAGCGCGAGGGCCCTGGTTGCCGATGGGTCCTACAATGAGCAGTTCTTC. The rearrangement links TRBV5-5 to TRBJ2-1; maybe TRBD2 (5 bases). The CDR3 is 22 residues long. Germline V gene data show CDR1 as SGHKS and CDR2 as YYEKEE (reference sequence). With 2 bases removed from V and 1 base from J, the gap between germline ends came to 31 bases.

Concerning this clonotype: At one end, the junction sequence differs from germline, possibly due to a read error. The V call is TRBV7-9, the J call TRBJ1-1; D is possibly TRBD1 (6 bases). CDR1 is SEHNR, CDR2 FQNEAQ, per germline (reference sequence). This CDR3 contains 16 residues. The CDR3 nucleotides are TGTGCCAGCAACTTAAAATTAGGGGGAGGGGGCACTGAAGCTTTCTTT. Amino acids: CASNLKLGGGGTEAFF.

A remark on this clonotype: A junction boundary mismatches the germline segment, possibly from a read error. This rearrangement joins TRBV11-2 to TRBJ1-2; D is possibly TRBD1 (6 bases). The CDR3 is 18 amino acids. Germline assignment: CDR1 SGHAT and CDR2 FQNNGV. Here the CDR3 DNA reads TGTGCCAACAGCTCCTTGGGGGGGACAACCCACCCCCCTCGTGGCTACATCTTC. It codes for CANSSLGGTTHPPRGYIF.